This T cell receptor beta chain originates from a study of T cells in localized non-small cell lung cancer. General observations from the study: Heterogeneity stays possible, as sequencing covered only one tumor region.

The CDR3 is 14 residues long. Losses at the gene ends were 3 bases for V and 13 bases for J; bases not matched to a gene: 10. Germline V gene lookup returns CDR1 MNHNS and CDR2 SASEGT. The method was immunoSEQ multiplex PCR; TCRdb's version includes in-frame clones alone and lacks a portion of them. The sample includes 50,000 to 70,000 clones, roughly 76% of them seen just once. On this clone: Its antigen is not known.

The chain combines TRBV6-1 with TRBJ2-1; 9 bases match TRBD2. The sequence was obtained from a man between 40 and 70 years old with stage II lung adenocarcinoma. The sample here was PBMCs, taken before any cancer treatment. CDR3 residues: CASSEGLAPSPQFF. DNA of the CDR3: TGTGCCAGCAGTGAGGGACTAGCCCCGAGCCCACAGTTCTTC.